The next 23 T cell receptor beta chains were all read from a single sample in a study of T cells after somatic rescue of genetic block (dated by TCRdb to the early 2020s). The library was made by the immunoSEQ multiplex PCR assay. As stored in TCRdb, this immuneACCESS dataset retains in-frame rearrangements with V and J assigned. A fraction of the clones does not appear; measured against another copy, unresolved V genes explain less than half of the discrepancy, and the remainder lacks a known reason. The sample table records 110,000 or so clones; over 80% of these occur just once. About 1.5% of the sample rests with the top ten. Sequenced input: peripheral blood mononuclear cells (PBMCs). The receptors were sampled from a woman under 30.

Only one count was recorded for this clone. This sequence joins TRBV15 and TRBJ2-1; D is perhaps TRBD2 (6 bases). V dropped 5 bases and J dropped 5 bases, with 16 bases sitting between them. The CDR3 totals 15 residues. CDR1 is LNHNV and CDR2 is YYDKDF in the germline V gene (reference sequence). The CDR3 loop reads CATSGPPGLNNEQFF. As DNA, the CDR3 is TGTGCCACCAGCGGTCCCCCGGGACTCAACAATGAGCAGTTCTTC.

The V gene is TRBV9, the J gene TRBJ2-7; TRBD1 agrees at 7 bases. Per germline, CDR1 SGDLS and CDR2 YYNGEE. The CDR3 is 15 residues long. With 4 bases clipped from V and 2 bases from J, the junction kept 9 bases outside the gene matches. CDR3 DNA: TGTGCCAGCAGCCCCCCTCGGACAGGCGCCTACGAGCAGTACTTC. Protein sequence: CASSPPRTGAYEQYF.

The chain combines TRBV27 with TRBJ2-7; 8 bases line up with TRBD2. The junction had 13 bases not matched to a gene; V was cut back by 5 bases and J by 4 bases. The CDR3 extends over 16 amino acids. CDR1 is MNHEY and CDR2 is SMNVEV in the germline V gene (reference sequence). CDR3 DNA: TGTGCCAGCAGTCCCCCGGGGGGGGCGCGATTTTACGAGCAGTACTTC. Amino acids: CASSPPGGARFYEQYF.

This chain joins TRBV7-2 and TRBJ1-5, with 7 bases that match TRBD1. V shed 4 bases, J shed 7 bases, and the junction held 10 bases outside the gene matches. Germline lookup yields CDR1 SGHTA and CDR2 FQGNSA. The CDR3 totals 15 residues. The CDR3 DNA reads TGTGCCAGCAGCTCCGACCGACAGGGCGGCCAGCCCCAGCATTTT. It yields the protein CASSSDRQGGQPQHF.

The CDR3 DNA reads as TGTGCCAGTAGCACCGGCCGGGCGGGCCCGCTCTACGAGCAGTACTTC. This translates into CASSTGRAGPLYEQYF. V gene TRBV19 combines with J gene TRBJ2-7; maybe TRBD2 (5 bases). The CDR3 consists of 16 residues. Germline V gene data show CDR1 as LNHDA and CDR2 as SQIVND (reference sequence). V was clipped by 6 bases and J by 3 bases, with 21 bases between them.

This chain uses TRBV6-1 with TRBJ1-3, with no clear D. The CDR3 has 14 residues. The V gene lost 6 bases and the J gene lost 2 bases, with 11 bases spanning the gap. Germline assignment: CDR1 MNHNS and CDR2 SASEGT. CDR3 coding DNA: TGTGCCAGCAGGTTGTGGGAGACTGGAAACACCATATATTTT. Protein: CASRLWETGNTIYF.

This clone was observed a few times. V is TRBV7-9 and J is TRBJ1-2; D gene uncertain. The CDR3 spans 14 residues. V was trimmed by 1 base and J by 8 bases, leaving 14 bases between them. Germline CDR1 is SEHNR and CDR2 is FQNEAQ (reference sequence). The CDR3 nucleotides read TGTGCCAGCAGCTTAGGTGGTGGTCGACGAGGCTACACCTTC. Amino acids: CASSLGGGRRGYTF.

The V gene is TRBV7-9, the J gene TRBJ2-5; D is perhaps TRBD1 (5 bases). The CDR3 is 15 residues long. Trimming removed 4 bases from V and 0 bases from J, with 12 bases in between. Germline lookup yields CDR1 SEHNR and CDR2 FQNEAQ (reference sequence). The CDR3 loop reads CASSSPDRYQETQYF. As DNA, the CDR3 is TGTGCCAGCAGCTCCCCTGACAGATACCAAGAGACCCAGTACTTC.

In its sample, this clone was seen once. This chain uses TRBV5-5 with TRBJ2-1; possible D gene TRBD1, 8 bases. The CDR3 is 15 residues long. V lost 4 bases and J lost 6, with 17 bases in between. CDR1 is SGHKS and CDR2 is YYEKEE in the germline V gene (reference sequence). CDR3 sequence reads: CASSTTGGDSNEQFF. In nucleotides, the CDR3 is TGTGCCAGCAGCACTACAGGGGGGGACAGCAATGAGCAGTTCTTC.

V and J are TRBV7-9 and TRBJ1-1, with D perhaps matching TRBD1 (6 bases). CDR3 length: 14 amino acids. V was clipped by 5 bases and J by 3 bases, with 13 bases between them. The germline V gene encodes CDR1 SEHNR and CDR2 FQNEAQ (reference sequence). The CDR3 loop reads CASSGPGGHTEAFF. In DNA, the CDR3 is TGTGCCAGCAGCGGCCCGGGGGGGCACACTGAAGCTTTCTTT.

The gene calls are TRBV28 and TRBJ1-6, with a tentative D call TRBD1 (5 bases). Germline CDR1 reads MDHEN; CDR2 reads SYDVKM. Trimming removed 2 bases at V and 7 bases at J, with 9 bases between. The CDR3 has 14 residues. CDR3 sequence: CASSLRGGNSPLHF. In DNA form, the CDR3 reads TGTGCCAGCAGTTTAAGGGGTGGGAATTCACCCCTCCACTTT.

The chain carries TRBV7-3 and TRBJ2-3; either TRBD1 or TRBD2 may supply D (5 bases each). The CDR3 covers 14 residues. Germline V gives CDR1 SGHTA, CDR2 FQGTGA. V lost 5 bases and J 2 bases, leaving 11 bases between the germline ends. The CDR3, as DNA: TGTGCCAGCAGCGAGGGGCAGGACACAGATACGCAGTATTTT. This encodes CASSEGQDTDTQYF.

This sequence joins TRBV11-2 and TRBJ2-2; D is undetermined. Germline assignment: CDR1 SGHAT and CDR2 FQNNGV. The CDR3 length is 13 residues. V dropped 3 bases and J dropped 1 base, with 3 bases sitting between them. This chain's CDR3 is CASSFKNTGELFF. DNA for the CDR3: TGTGCCAGCAGCTTTAAGAACACCGGGGAGCTGTTTTTT.

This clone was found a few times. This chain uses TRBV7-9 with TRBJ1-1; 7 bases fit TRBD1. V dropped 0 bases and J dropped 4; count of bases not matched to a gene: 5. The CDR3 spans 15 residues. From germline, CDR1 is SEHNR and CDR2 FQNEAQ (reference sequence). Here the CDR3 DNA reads TGTGCCAGCAGCTTAGCGACAGGGTTGAGCACTGAAGCTTTCTTT. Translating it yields CASSLATGLSTEAFF.

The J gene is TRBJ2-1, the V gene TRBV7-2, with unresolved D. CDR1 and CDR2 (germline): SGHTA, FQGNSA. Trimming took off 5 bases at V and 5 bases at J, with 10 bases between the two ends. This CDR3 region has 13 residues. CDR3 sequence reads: CASSTQTDNEQFF. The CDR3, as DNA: TGTGCCAGCAGCACCCAAACGGACAATGAGCAGTTCTTC.

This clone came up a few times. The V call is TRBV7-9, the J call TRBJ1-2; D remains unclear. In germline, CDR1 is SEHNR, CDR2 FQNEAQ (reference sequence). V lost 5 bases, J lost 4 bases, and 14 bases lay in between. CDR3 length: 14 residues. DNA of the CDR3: TGTGCCAGCAGCCTACTCTTTGAGGGCTATGGCTACACCTTC. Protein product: CASSLLFEGYGYTF.

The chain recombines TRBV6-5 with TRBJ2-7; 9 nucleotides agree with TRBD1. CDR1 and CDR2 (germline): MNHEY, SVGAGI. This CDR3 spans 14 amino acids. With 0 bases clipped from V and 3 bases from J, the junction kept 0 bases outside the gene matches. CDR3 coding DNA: TGTGCCAGCAGTTACTCGGACAGGGGCTACGAGCAGTACTTC. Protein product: CASSYSDRGYEQYF.

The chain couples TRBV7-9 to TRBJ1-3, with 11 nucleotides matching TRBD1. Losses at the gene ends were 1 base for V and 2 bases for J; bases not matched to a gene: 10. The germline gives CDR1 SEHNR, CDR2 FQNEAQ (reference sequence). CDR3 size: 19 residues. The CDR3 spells CASSLVPGQGAKPGNTIYF. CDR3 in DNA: TGTGCCAGCAGCTTAGTACCCGGACAGGGGGCAAAACCTGGAAACACCATATATTTT.

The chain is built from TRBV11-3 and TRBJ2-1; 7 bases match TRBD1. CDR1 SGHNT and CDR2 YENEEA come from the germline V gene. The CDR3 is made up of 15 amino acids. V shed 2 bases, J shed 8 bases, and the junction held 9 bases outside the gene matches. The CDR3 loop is CASSLRDSAFDEQFF. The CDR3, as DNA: TGTGCCAGCAGCTTAAGGGACAGTGCATTTGATGAGCAGTTCTTC.

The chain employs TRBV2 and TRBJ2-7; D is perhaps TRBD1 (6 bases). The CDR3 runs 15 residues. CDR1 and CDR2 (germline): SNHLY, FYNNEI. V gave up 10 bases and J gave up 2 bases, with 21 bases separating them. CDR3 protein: CATRTATSITYEQYF. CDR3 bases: TGTGCCACCAGGACAGCAACTTCCATCACCTACGAGCAGTACTTC.

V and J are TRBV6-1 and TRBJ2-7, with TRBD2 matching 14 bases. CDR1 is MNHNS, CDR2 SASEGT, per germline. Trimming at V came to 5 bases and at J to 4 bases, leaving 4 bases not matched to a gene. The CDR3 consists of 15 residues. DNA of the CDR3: TGTGCCAGCAGTCTCGGGACTAGCGGGGGTTACGAGCAGTACTTC. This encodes CASSLGTSGGYEQYF.

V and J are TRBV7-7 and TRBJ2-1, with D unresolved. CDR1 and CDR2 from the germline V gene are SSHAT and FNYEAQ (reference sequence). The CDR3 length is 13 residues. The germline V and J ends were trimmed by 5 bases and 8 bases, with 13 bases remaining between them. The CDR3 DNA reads TGTGCCAGCAGCAAGCGCCTACCCGATGAGCAGTTCTTC. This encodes CASSKRLPDEQFF.

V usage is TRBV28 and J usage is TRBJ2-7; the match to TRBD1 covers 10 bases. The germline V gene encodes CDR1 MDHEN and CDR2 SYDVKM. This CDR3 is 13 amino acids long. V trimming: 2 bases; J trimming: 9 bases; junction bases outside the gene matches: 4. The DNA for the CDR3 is TGTGCCAGCAGTTTACTGGGACAGGGGTTGCAGTACTTC. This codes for CASSLLGQGLQYF. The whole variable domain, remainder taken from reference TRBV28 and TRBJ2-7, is DVKVTQSSRYLVKRTGEKVFLECVQDMDHENMFWYRQDPGLGLRLIYFSYDVKMKEKGDIPEGYSVSREKKERFSLILESASTNQTSMYLCASSLLGQGLQYFGPGTRLTVT.